This T cell receptor (beta chain) was sequenced during a study of T cell responses to AZD1222 COVID-19 vaccine. The CDR3 sequence is 16 residues long. CDR1 and CDR2 from the germline V gene are MNHEY and SMNVEV (reference sequence). V lost 4 bases and J lost 0; bases outside the gene matches: 8. Profiled with immunoSEQ multiplex PCR; TCRdb holds only in-frame clones, not every one. The sample carries about 140,000 clones, approximately 93% recorded once. Study-level results: Rises in breadth and depth of Spike-specific TCRs came after two AZD1222 doses. Donors skewed white British and female; clonal diversity was possibly underestimated. Among AZD1222 vaccinees, only six were seropositive at baseline. Sampling captured repertoires only after the peak T cell response.

This clone showed up just once. Its antigen is unknown. The rearrangement joins TRBV27 to TRBJ1-2; TRBD1 matches at 7 bases. The sample in question was peripheral blood, obtained 28 days after the second AZD1222 dose. This sequence was found in an adult who received the AZD1222 COVID-19 vaccine. CDR3 bases: TGTGCCAGCAGTTCTTGGGACAGAATTACTAACTATGGCTACACCTTC. It translates to CASSSWDRITNYGYTF.